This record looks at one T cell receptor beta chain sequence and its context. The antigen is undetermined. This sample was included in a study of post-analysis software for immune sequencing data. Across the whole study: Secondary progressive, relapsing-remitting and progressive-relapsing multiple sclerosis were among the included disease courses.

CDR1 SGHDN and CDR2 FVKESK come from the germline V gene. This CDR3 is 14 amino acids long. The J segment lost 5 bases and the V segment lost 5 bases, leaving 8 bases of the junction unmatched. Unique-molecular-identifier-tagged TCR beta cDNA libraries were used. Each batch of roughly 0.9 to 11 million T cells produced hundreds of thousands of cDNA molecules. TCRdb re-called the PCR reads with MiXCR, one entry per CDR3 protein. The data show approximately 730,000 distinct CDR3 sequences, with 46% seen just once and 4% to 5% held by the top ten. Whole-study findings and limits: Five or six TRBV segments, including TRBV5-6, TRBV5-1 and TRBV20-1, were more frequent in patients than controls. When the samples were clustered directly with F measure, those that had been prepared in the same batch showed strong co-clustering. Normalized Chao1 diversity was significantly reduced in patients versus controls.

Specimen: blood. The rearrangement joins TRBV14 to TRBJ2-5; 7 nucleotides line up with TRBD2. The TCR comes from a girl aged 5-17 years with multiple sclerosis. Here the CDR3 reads CASSLPKGGETQYF. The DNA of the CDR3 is TGTGCCAGCAGCTTGCCCAAGGGAGGGGAGACCCAGTACTTC. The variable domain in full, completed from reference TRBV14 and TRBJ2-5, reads EAGVTQFPSHSVIEKGQTVTLRCDPISGHDNLYWYRRVMGKEIKFLLHFVKESKQDESGMPNNRFLAERTGGTYSTLKVQPAELEDSGVYFCASSLPKGGETQYFGPGTRLLVL.